These T cell receptor beta chains were read from a single sample in a study of CD8 T cells in ankylosing spondylitis. TCRdb reprocessed the 5' RACE reads via MiXCR and lists one record per CDR3 protein. Of hundreds of thousands of distinct CDR3 sequences listed, less than 9.5% are singletons. The sample comprised blood, either unsorted or a sorted T cell fraction (not recorded which). The receptors derive from a female donor with ankylosing spondylitis or in good health (not recorded which). The CDR3 runs from the conserved cysteine through the conserved F or W. Fields, in order: J gene, V gene, CDR3 protein.

j_gene: TRBJ2-7; v_gene: TRBV2; CDR3aa: CANSVPGRLRSYEQYF
j_gene: TRBJ2-1; v_gene: TRBV27; CDR3aa: CATGSVGLAGSYNEQFF
j_gene: TRBJ2-7; v_gene: TRBV6-6; CDR3aa: CASSSAGTYEQYF
j_gene: TRBJ1-5; v_gene: TRBV7-2; CDR3aa: CASSPGQGQQPQHF
j_gene: TRBJ2-5; v_gene: TRBV20-1; CDR3aa: CSARTAAQETQYF
j_gene: TRBJ2-7; v_gene: TRBV27; CDR3aa: CTSSRGRYEQYF
j_gene: TRBJ2-1; v_gene: TRBV20-1; CDR3aa: CCAGWLVAVSSYNEQFF
j_gene: TRBJ2-3; v_gene: TRBV9; CDR3aa: CASSVDRPGADTQYF
j_gene: TRBJ2-3; v_gene: TRBV7-2; CDR3aa: CASTPRAGATDTQYF
j_gene: TRBJ1-2; v_gene: TRBV10-3; CDR3aa: CAIRDYGADYGYTF
j_gene: TRBJ2-1; v_gene: TRBV24-1; CDR3aa: CATRTSGSLFF
j_gene: TRBJ1-1; v_gene: TRBV7-9; CDR3aa: CASSLAQGRAFF
j_gene: TRBJ1-5; v_gene: TRBV7-9; CDR3aa: CASSHLDNQPQHF
j_gene: TRBJ1-2; v_gene: TRBV12-5; CDR3aa: CASGLSGRPWGYTF
j_gene: TRBJ1-1; v_gene: TRBV11-2; CDR3aa: CASSLVMGQGTEAFF
j_gene: TRBJ2-4; v_gene: TRBV27; CDR3aa: CASSPLGQGVHDIQYF
j_gene: TRBJ2-1; v_gene: TRBV10-3; CDR3aa: CATQREGRDEQFF
j_gene: TRBJ2-1; v_gene: TRBV7-3; CDR3aa: CASSLTGWGNEQFF
j_gene: TRBJ1-1; v_gene: TRBV9; CDR3aa: CASSPGGEKNTEAFF
j_gene: TRBJ2-3; v_gene: TRBV30; CDR3aa: CARGRASGSTDTQYF
j_gene: TRBJ2-7; v_gene: TRBV20-1; CDR3aa: CSARDLNSYEQYF
j_gene: TRBJ2-1; v_gene: TRBV7-6; CDR3aa: CASSLGLAGDDNEQFF
j_gene: TRBJ2-2; v_gene: TRBV28; CDR3aa: CAIPSGSGANTGELFF
j_gene: TRBJ1-6; v_gene: TRBV20-1; CDR3aa: CSASIPGQGGSPLHF
j_gene: TRBJ1-1; v_gene: TRBV6-2/TRBV6-3; CDR3aa: CASSYVSEAFF
j_gene: TRBJ2-1; v_gene: TRBV7-9; CDR3aa: CASSFSGLALSSKSSYNEQFF
j_gene: TRBJ2-6; v_gene: TRBV5-1; CDR3aa: CASSLSRGSGANVLTF
j_gene: TRBJ2-3; v_gene: TRBV7-2; CDR3aa: CASSFLPAGVGDTQYF
j_gene: TRBJ2-7; v_gene: TRBV5-1; CDR3aa: CASSPLTGRENEQYF
j_gene: TRBJ1-5; v_gene: TRBV28; CDR3aa: CASSLGWGGQPQHF
j_gene: TRBJ2-1; v_gene: TRBV4-3; CDR3aa: CASSQDSYNEQFF
j_gene: TRBJ2-7; v_gene: TRBV7-9; CDR3aa: CARSSGTAYEQYF
j_gene: TRBJ1-5; v_gene: TRBV20-1; CDR3aa: CNATGQPGQPQHF
j_gene: TRBJ2-1; v_gene: TRBV11-2; CDR3aa: CASGGDPGTTKFF
j_gene: TRBJ1-5; v_gene: TRBV18; CDR3aa: CASSPSSENQPQHF
j_gene: TRBJ2-2; v_gene: TRBV12-3/TRBV12-4; CDR3aa: CASSQWTGELFF
j_gene: TRBJ1-5; v_gene: TRBV7-9; CDR3aa: CASSSPGQPQHF
j_gene: TRBJ1-5; v_gene: TRBV29-1; CDR3aa: CSVASYSNQPQHF
j_gene: TRBJ2-5; v_gene: TRBV7-7; CDR3aa: CASSLNGKETQYF
j_gene: TRBJ2-7; v_gene: TRBV20-1; CDR3aa: CSARGGSSYEQYF
j_gene: TRBJ2-7; v_gene: TRBV4-1; CDR3aa: CASSQGKGSYEQYF
j_gene: TRBJ2-2; v_gene: TRBV7-8; CDR3aa: CASSLWSGANTGELFF
j_gene: TRBJ2-5; v_gene: TRBV7-9; CDR3aa: CALGAGVVETQYF